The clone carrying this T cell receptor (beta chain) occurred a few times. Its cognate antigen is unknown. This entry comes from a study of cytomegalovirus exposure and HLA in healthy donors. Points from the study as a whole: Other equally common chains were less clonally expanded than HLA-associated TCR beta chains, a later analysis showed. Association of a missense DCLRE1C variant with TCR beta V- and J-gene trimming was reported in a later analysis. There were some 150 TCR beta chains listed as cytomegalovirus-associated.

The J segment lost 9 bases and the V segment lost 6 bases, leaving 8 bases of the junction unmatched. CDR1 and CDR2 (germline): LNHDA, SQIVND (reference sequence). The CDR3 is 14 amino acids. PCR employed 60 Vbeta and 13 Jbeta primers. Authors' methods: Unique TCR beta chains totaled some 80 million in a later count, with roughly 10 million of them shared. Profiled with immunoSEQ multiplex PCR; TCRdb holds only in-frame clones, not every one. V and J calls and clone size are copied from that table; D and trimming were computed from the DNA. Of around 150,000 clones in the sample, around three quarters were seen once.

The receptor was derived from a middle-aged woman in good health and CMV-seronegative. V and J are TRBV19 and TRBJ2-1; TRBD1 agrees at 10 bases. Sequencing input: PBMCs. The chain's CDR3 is CASRTDRGPVEQFF. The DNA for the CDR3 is TGTGCCAGTAGGACTGACAGGGGGCCTGTTGAGCAGTTCTTC. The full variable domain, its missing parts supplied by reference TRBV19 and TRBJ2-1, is DGGITQSPKYLFRKEGQNVTLSCEQNLNHDAMYWYRQDPGQGLRLIYYSQIVNDFQKGDIAEGYSVSREKKESFPLTVTSAQKNPTAFYLCASRTDRGPVEQFFGPGTRLTVL.